The 23 T cell receptor beta chains below come from one sample, sequenced in a study of neoadjuvant nivolumab and ipilimumab in lung cancer. This table comes from immunoSEQ multiplex PCR, and its TCRdb copy is limited to in-frame clones, with some not included. The table records around 6,000 clones, almost 65% of them present only once. This specimen was tumor tissue, taken after neoadjuvant nivolumab, alone or with ipilimumab, at or shortly before surgery. These receptors came from an adult with non-small cell lung cancer.

In DNA form, the CDR3 reads TGTGCCAGCAGTGAAGAGCGGACAGGGATACAGTTCTTC. Amino acids: CASSEERTGIQFF. The chain recombines TRBV6-1 with TRBJ2-1; TRBD1 agrees at 8 bases. The CDR3 has 13 residues. The junction had 6 bases not matched to a gene; V was cut back by 1 base and J by 13 bases. Germline-derived CDR1 and CDR2 are MNHNS and SASEGT.

This clone was observed a few times. This chain connects TRBV28 to TRBJ1-1; D remains ambiguous. The CDR3 contains 14 residues. Per germline, CDR1 MDHEN and CDR2 SYDVKM. V was trimmed by 3 bases and J by 7 bases, leaving 15 bases between them. Here the CDR3 reads CASSFRTPVDEAFF. For the CDR3, the DNA is TGTGCCAGCAGTTTCCGGACCCCCGTCGATGAAGCTTTCTTT.

This chain links TRBV14 with TRBJ1-1; D remains unclear. With 10 bases removed from V and 6 bases from J, the gap between germline ends came to 12 bases. This CDR3 contains 11 residues. Germline CDR1 is SGHDN and CDR2 is FVKESK. The CDR3 sequence is CATDNLAEAFF. CDR3 in DNA: TGTGCCACCGACAATCTAGCTGAAGCTTTCTTT.

This clone was detected a few times. The chain uses TRBV2 and TRBJ1-5, with D hard to call. This CDR3 region has 15 residues. The germline V gene has CDR1 SNHLY and CDR2 FYNNEI. Trimming removed 6 bases from V and 2 bases from J, with 14 bases in between. Written as DNA, the CDR3 is TGTGCCAGCAGGACAACGGATGGGGGCAATCAGCCCCAGCATTTT. This sequence encodes CASRTTDGGNQPQHF.

This chain links TRBV6-5 with TRBJ2-3; D might be TRBD1 or TRBD2, each matching 6 bases. CDR3 length equals 16 residues. V gave up 0 bases and J gave up 0 bases, with 10 bases separating them. CDR1 is MNHEY, CDR2 SVGAGI, per germline. The CDR3 DNA follows: TGTGCCAGCAGTTACTCGAGGGGGGCTAGCACAGATACGCAGTATTTT. It translates to CASSYSRGASTDTQYF.

The table lists this clone with a few counts. The V and J genes are TRBV5-1 and TRBJ1-1; D uncertain. The germline gives CDR1 SGHRS, CDR2 YFSETQ. The CDR3 is 14 amino acids. Between the trimmed V and J ends, which lost 2 bases and 4 bases, there was a span of 12 bases. The CDR3 coding sequence is TGCGCCAGCAGCTTCACAGTGCGGGGCACTGAAGCTTTCTTT. Amino acid sequence: CASSFTVRGTEAFF.

The V gene is TRBV5-1, the J gene TRBJ2-1, with 9 bases matching TRBD1. The length of the CDR3 is 15 residues. Germline V gene sequence: CDR1 SGHRS, CDR2 YFSETQ. V gave up 6 bases and J gave up 7 bases; unmatched junction bases: 11. The CDR3 sequence: CASTPGDRDYNEQFF. In DNA form, the CDR3 reads TGCGCCAGCACCCCCGGGGACAGGGATTATAATGAGCAGTTCTTC.

This clone was detected only once. The gene calls are TRBV29-1 and TRBJ2-7, with TRBD2 matching over 12 bases. Trimming at V came to 6 bases and at J to 2 bases, leaving 2 bases not matched to a gene. The CDR3 is 13 residues long. The germline V gene encodes CDR1 SQVTM and CDR2 ANQGSEA. CDR3 amino acids: CSVGLAGPYEQYF. CDR3 in DNA: TGCAGCGTCGGACTAGCGGGACCCTACGAGCAGTACTTC.

The CDR3 DNA sequence: TGTGCCAGCAGCCGAGGGGGTTCTTACACCGGGGAGCTGTTTTTT. Translation: CASSRGGSYTGELFF. V usage is TRBV5-4 and J usage is TRBJ2-2; D may be TRBD1 (6 bases). The CDR3 is 15 residues long. CDR1 and CDR2 from the germline V gene are SGHNT and YYREEE (reference sequence). Trimming removed 4 bases from V and 3 bases from J, with 13 bases in between.

Judged by abundance, this clone is medium-sized. The chain carries TRBV4-2 and TRBJ1-2; D unclear. The CDR3 is 13 residues long. V was trimmed by 4 bases and J by 4 bases, leaving 10 bases between them. Per germline, CDR1 LGHNA and CDR2 YNFKEQ. The CDR3: CASSPGITYGYTF. The CDR3 DNA reads as TGTGCCAGCAGCCCCGGGATAACCTATGGCTACACCTTC.

This clone was recorded once. This rearrangement joins TRBV7-2 to TRBJ2-4; possible D gene TRBD1, 5 bases. Germline V gene sequence: CDR1 SGHTA, CDR2 FQGNSA. Trimming left V 5 bases short and J 9 bases short, with 20 bases between. The CDR3 has 15 residues. Here the CDR3 reads CASSPGKGLSSIQYF. The CDR3 DNA follows: TGTGCCAGCAGCCCCGGTAAGGGGTTGAGTAGCATTCAGTACTTC. Variable domain in full (rest from reference TRBV7-2 and TRBJ2-4): GAGVSQSPSNKVTEKGKDVELRCDPISGHTALYWYRQSLGQGLEFLIYFQGNSAPDKSGLPSDRFSAERTGGSVSTLTIQRTQQEDSAVYLCASSPGKGLSSIQYFGAGTRLSVL.

The rearrangement links TRBV9 to TRBJ2-2, with D unresolved. The CDR3 covers 14 residues. The V and J ends lost 6 bases and 0 bases respectively, with 9 bases between them. Germline V gene sequence: CDR1 SGDLS, CDR2 YYNGEE. The CDR3 reads CASTLNPNTGELFF. The CDR3 nucleotides read TGTGCCAGCACACTCAATCCGAACACCGGGGAGCTGTTTTTT.

The chain combines TRBV6-1 with TRBJ1-1, with 7 bases fitting TRBD1. Germline CDR1 is MNHNS and CDR2 is SASEGT. V was clipped by 4 bases and J by 0 bases; unmatched bases: 5. This CDR3 comprises 15 residues. Written as DNA, the CDR3 is TGTGCCAGCAGTGGAAGGGACAGCATGAACACTGAAGCTTTCTTT. Translating it yields CASSGRDSMNTEAFF.

Only a few counts were recorded for this clone. The chain is built from TRBV27 and TRBJ1-2, with 8 bases aligning to TRBD1. J was trimmed by 1 base and V by 7 bases; bases with no gene match: 11. This CDR3 spans 16 amino acids. Germline values: CDR1 MNHEY, CDR2 SMNVEV (reference sequence). CDR3 residues: CASTSAPGQGNYGYTF. The CDR3, as DNA: TGTGCCAGCACCTCAGCTCCCGGACAGGGTAACTATGGCTACACCTTC.

The chain carries TRBV6-1 and TRBJ1-2, with 7 nucleotides matching TRBD1. The CDR3 sequence is 15 residues long. Looked up from germline, CDR1 is MNHNS and CDR2 is SASEGT. J was trimmed by 8 bases and V by 6 bases; bases with no gene match: 15. In DNA, the CDR3 is TGTGCCAGCAGATCTCTCAGGGGGAGGGAAGGGGGCTACACCTTC. Protein sequence: CASRSLRGREGGYTF.

The chain carries TRBV5-4 and TRBJ2-7; 8 positions agree with TRBD2. Germline CDR1 SGHNT, CDR2 YYREEE (reference sequence). Trimming at V came to 3 bases and at J to 1 base, leaving 9 bases not matched to a gene. The CDR3 is made up of 16 amino acids. CDR3 DNA sequence: TGTGCCAGCAGCTCAGTAGACGTAGCGGGATCCTACGAGCAGTACTTC. Residues: CASSSVDVAGSYEQYF.

The chain couples TRBV5-4 to TRBJ2-3, with D unclear. The germline V and J ends were trimmed by 2 bases and 9 bases, with 13 bases remaining between them. The CDR3 has 13 residues. CDR1 is SGHNT, CDR2 YYREEE, per germline (reference sequence). This CDR3 reads CASSFQVGGTQYF. The CDR3 bases are TGTGCCAGCAGCTTTCAGGTTGGTGGAACGCAGTATTTT.

This clone came up a few times. The CDR3 here is CASSQQGNTEAFF. The CDR3, as DNA: TGTGCCAGCAGCCAACAGGGGAACACTGAAGCTTTCTTT. The chain employs TRBV27 and TRBJ1-1; TRBD1 is a possible D gene (6 bases). CDR1 is MNHEY and CDR2 is SMNVEV in the germline V gene (reference sequence). V dropped 6 bases and J dropped 1 base, with 9 bases sitting between them. There are 13 residues in the CDR3.

The chain is built from TRBV28 and TRBJ2-1, with no clear D. The germline V gene encodes CDR1 MDHEN and CDR2 SYDVKM. Between the trimmed V and J ends, which lost 8 bases and 9 bases, there was a span of 11 bases. CDR3 length: 11 amino acids. CDR3: CASRSWSEQFF. The CDR3, as DNA: TGTGCCAGCCGCAGTTGGAGTGAGCAGTTCTTC. Variable domain in full (rest from reference TRBV28 and TRBJ2-1): DVKVTQSSRYLVKRTGEKVFLECVQDMDHENMFWYRQDPGLGLRLIYFSYDVKMKEKGDIPEGYSVSREKKERFSLILESASTNQTSMYLCASRSWSEQFFGPGTRLTVL.

The V call is TRBV5-5, the J call TRBJ1-1; D may be TRBD1 (5 bases). The CDR3 length is 12 residues. Germline V CDR1 and CDR2: SGHKS, YYEKEE (reference sequence). V lost 0 bases and J lost 11, with 11 bases in between. The CDR3 coding sequence is TGTGCCAGCAGCTTGGTTGGGGCACAGGCTTTCTTT. It yields the protein CASSLVGAQAFF.

The rearrangement joins TRBV5-6 to TRBJ1-5; D call uncertain. The CDR3 has 14 amino acids. Per germline, CDR1 SGHDT and CDR2 YYEEEE. The V gene lost 2 bases and the J gene lost 5 bases, with 11 bases spanning the gap. Written as DNA, the CDR3 is TGTGCCAGCAGCTTATGGCGACTCGATCAGCCCCAGCATTTT. It codes for CASSLWRLDQPQHF.

CDR3 nucleotide sequence: TGTGCCAGCAGTAAAGGTCAGCGAAGAGAAAAACTGTTTTTT. Protein: CASSKGQRREKLFF. The V gene is TRBV28, the J gene TRBJ1-4; D unresolved. CDR1 MDHEN and CDR2 SYDVKM come from the germline V gene. The CDR3 runs 14 residues. V lost 5 bases and J lost 8, with 15 bases in between.

CDR3: CASSLVSTSGSGNEQFF. The CDR3 DNA reads as TGTGCCAGCAGCTTAGTTTCCACTAGCGGGAGTGGTAATGAGCAGTTCTTC. The J gene is TRBJ2-1, the V gene TRBV7-6; TRBD2 agrees at 11 bases. V lost 1 base to trimming and J lost 7 bases; unmatched junction nucleotides: 9. This CDR3 has 17 residues. Germline lookup yields CDR1 SGHVS and CDR2 FNYEAQ.